This T cell receptor (beta chain) was identified in a study of CD8 T cells in ankylosing spondylitis. The CDR3 consists of 9 residues. CDR1 SQVTM and CDR2 ANQGSEA come from the germline V gene. In TCRdb, the 5' RACE reads were re-called with MiXCR into one record per CDR3 protein. Here the sample spans some 100,000 distinct CDR3 sequences, roughly 8.3% being singletons. This clonotype was seen ten or more times. The antigen is undetermined. General study points: CD8+ cells made up the disease-linked clones, which were relatively rare in peripheral blood.

The sequencing input was blood, either unsorted or a sorted T cell fraction (not recorded which). The chain combines TRBV29-1 with TRBJ2-3, with a weak D call TRBD2 (6 bases). The sequence was collected from a male donor with ankylosing spondylitis or in good health (not recorded which). As DNA, the CDR3 is TGCAGGGAGGGAGATACGCAGTATTTT. It specifies CREGDTQYF.